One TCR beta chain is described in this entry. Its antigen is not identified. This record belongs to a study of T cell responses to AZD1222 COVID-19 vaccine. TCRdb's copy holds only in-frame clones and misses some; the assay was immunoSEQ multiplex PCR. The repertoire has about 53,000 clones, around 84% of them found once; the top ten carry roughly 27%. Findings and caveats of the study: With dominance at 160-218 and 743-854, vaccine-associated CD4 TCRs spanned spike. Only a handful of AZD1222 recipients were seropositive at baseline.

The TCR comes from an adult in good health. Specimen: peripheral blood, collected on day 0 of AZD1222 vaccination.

The DNA for the CDR3 is TGTGCCAGCAGTTACAAGGCAGTTTCTTTTGGTGGGGCCAACGTCCTGACTTTC. Protein sequence: CASSYKAVSFGGANVLTF. This chain links TRBV6-2 or TRBV6-3 with TRBJ2-6; D call uncertain. Germline values: CDR1 MNHEY, CDR2 SVGEGT. Trimming shortened V by 2 bases and J by 3 bases, and 17 bases separated the two germline ends. The CDR3 runs 18 residues.